This TCR beta chain was captured in a study of vaccination effects on CD4 cells after COVID-19. Whole-study context: Two doses of either BNT162b2 or mRNA-1273 were given to each participant.

The assay was immunoSEQ multiplex PCR, and TCRdb's table has in-frame clones only and misses some. The sample has around 79,000 clones, around four fifths seen once. A word on this clone: Its antigen is unknown.

Looked up from germline, CDR1 is MDHEN and CDR2 is SYDVKM. The CDR3 length is 13 residues. Trimming shortened V by 2 bases and J by 3 bases, and 6 bases separated the two germline ends. Antigen-specific CD4+ T cells were first expanded with viral peptide pools by the ViraFEST assay and only then sequenced. When nine to ten days of culture had elapsed, CD4+ T cells were isolated. Recipients of the vaccine had no prior SARS-CoV-2 infection and negative nucleocapsid antibodies. IL-2 medium was substituted for half the medium on days 3 and 7. The starting material was CD4+ T cells from PBMCs cultured with HCoV-229E spike peptides, obtained before COVID-19 vaccination. This TCR was recovered from a human donor who received a COVID-19 vaccine. The V gene is TRBV28, the J gene TRBJ2-3, with unresolved D. CDR3 sequence: CASSLGSTDTQYF. As DNA, the CDR3 is TGTGCCAGCAGTTTAGGGTCGACAGATACGCAGTATTTT.